The present T cell receptor (beta chain) was sequenced within a study of blood T cell repertoires in COVID-19. In the study overall: Both acute and convalescent COVID-19 samples were obtained from the United States, Italy and Spain. PBMCs, B-cell-depleted T cells, or T cells provided the cDNA or gDNA that made up the material.

The CDR3 is 14 residues long. Trimming left V 2 bases short and J 7 bases short, with 9 bases between. Looked up from germline, CDR1 is MNHEY and CDR2 is SVGEGT. Per the original data handling: From reference gene primer amplification, estimates of nucleated cell counts were derived. Data came from immunoSEQ multiplex PCR; TCRdb stores just in-frame clones and leaves some out. Clone size and V and J calls were adopted from that table, with D and trimming inferred from the DNA. The data contain around 160,000 clones, around four fifths of them singletons. The sequenced material came from peripheral blood. The TCR sequence derives from a woman between 35 and 50 years old with active or convalescent COVID-19. V gene TRBV6-2 or TRBV6-3 combines with J gene TRBJ1-6; D perhaps matches TRBD1 (6 bases). The CDR3 nucleotides read TGTGCCAGCAGTTACCCCGACAGGAATTCACCCCTCCACTTT. This gives the protein CASSYPDRNSPLHF.